These T cell receptor beta chains were read from a single sample in a study of cytomegalovirus exposure and HLA in healthy donors. The protocol was immunoSEQ multiplex PCR, while the TCRdb copy is restricted to in-frame clones and leaves out a portion. The data show under 150,000 clones, with about 79% seen just once and roughly 2.7% held by the top ten. Sequenced input: PBMCs. Receptors were obtained from a man aged 45-65 years in good health and CMV-seronegative. CDR3s include the opening cysteine and the closing phenylalanine or tryptophan. A D gene is named only where the DNA matches it firmly. Clone size, where shown, is once, few, many, or a class for clones that have expanded.

clone_size	v_call	d_call	j_call	cdr3_length	cdr3_nt	cdr3_aa
-	TRBV18	-	TRBJ2-3	16	TGTGCCAGCTCACCATACGGGGGAGCCGGCACAGATACGCAGTATTTT	CASSPYGGAGTDTQYF
once	TRBV19	-	TRBJ2-5	14	TGCGCCAGTAGCCTAACCGTCCACGGGGAGACCCAGTACTTC	CASSLTVHGETQYF
once	TRBV18	TRBD1	TRBJ2-5	17	TGTGCCAGCTCACCAATCCGACAGGGCAGTAAGCAAGAGACCCAGTACTTC	CASSPIRQGSKQETQYF
-	TRBV18	TRBD1	TRBJ2-7	14	TGTGCCAGCTCAGTAACAGGGGCTGCGGAAGGGCAGTACTTC	CASSVTGAAEGQYF
few	TRBV2	-	TRBJ1-1	11	TGTGCCAGCAGTGCATTCAGAGAAGCTTTCTTT	CASSAFREAFF
-	TRBV2	TRBD1	TRBJ2-5	11	TGTGCCAGCAGCAGGGGGGAGACCCAGTACTTC	CASSRGETQYF
once	TRBV2	TRBD1	TRBJ1-2	15	TGTGCCAGCAGTGAAAGGGGGCAGGGCAAGTATGGCTACACCTTC	CASSERGQGKYGYTF
-	TRBV7-9	TRBD1	TRBJ1-1	17	TGTGCCAGCAGCGCCGGACAGGGAACCGGATTGAACACTGAAGCTTTCTTT	CASSAGQGTGLNTEAFF
few	TRBV10-3	TRBD1	TRBJ2-7	13	TGTGCCATCAGTGAGGCGGACAGGGGGCGTAGGTACTTC	CAISEADRGRRYF
-	TRBV4-1	-	TRBJ2-1	14	TGCGCCAGCAGCCTGGGCCCCACCAACAATGAGCAGTTCTTC	CASSLGPTNNEQFF
-	TRBV4-1	TRBD1	TRBJ2-5	16	TGCGCCAGCAGCCAAGCCACCGGGACAGGGTTGGAGACCCAGTACTTC	CASSQATGTGLETQYF
-	TRBV11-2	-	TRBJ2-7	15	TGTGCCGGCAGCTCCCTCTGGCCTAGCTCCTACGAGCAGTACTTC	CAGSSLWPSSYEQYF
-	TRBV5-1	TRBD2	TRBJ2-3	17	TGCGCCAGCAGCTTGGCTCCTAGCGGGGAGGGAGCGGATACGCAGTATTTT	CASSLAPSGEGADTQYF